Sequencing of this T cell receptor beta chain was carried out in a study of shared clonotypes between healthy human individuals. Germline CDR1 LNHDA, CDR2 SQIVND (reference sequence). The CDR3 runs to 16 residues. V lost 2 bases and J lost 6, with 16 bases in between. Produced via immunoSEQ multiplex PCR; TCRdb's table is partial and in-frame only. The sample lists around 550,000 clones, 85% to 95% occurring once. This clone was recorded once. Naive CD8 cells, CD45RO-negative and positively selected for CCR7, excluded terminally differentiated effector memory CD45RA+ cells. This clonotype was sampled from a young woman in good health. The source material was naive CD8+ T cells sorted from blood. This rearrangement joins TRBV19 to TRBJ1-4; TRBD1 is a possible D gene (5 bases). The CDR3 loop is CASSISSFGGDEKLFF. DNA for the CDR3: TGTGCCAGTAGTATAAGTTCTTTTGGAGGGGATGAAAAACTGTTTTTT.